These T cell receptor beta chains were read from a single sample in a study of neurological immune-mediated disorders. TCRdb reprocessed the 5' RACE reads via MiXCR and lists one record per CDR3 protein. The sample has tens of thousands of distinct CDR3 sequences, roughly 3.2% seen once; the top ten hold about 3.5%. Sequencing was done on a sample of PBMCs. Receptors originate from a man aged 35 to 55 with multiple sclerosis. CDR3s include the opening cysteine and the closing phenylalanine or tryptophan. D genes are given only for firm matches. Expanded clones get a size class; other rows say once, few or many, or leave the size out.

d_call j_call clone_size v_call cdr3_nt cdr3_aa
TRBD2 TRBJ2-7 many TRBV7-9 TGTGCCAGCAGCTTAGCAGGAGCGGGAGTGGGCGAGCAGTACTTC CASSLAGAGVGEQYF
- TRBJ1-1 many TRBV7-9 TGTGCCAGCAGCCCCCCCGGGGGCCCAATCACTGAAGCTTTCTTT CASSPPGGPITEAFF
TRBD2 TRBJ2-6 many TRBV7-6 TGTGCCAGCAGCCTCCGCGGAGCGGGGCGATCTGGGGCCAACGTCCTGACTTTC CASSLRGAGRSGANVLTF
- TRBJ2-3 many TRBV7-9 TGTGCCAGCAGCTCACGGACAGTCACAGATACGCAGTATTTT CASSSRTVTDTQYF
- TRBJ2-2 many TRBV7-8 TGTGCCAGCAGCACCGGGGTAACCGGGGAGCTGTTTTTT CASSTGVTGELFF
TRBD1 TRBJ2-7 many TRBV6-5 TGTGCCAGCAGTTACTCCATGACAGGGCTCGAGCAGTACTTC CASSYSMTGLEQYF
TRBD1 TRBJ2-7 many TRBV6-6 TGTGCCAGCAGTTACTCTAAACAGGGGGCGGACGAGCAGTACTTC CASSYSKQGADEQYF
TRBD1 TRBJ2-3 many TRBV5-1 TGCGCCAGCAGCTTGGATGGGACAGGGACAGATACGCAGTATTTT CASSLDGTGTDTQYF
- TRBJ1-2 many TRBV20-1 TGCAGTGCTAGGGCCCGGGTCTCGACGAATGGCTACACCTTC CSARARVSTNGYTF
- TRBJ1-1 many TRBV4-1 TGCGCCAGCAGCCAAGAGGGGGGCAGTTTGATGAACACTGAAGCTTTCTTT CASSQEGGSLMNTEAFF
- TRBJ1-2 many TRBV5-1 TGCGCCAGCAGCTCGGAGGGACCGGCCTATGGCTACACCTTC CASSSEGPAYGYTF
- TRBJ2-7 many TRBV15 TGTGCCACCAGCAGGGACAGTATCGAGCAGTACTTC CATSRDSIEQYF
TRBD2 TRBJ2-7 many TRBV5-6 TGTGCCAGCAGCTTGTGGGGAGGGGTCGAGCAGTACTTC CASSLWGGVEQYF
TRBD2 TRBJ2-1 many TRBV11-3 TGTGCCAGCAGCCCTCAGCTAGCGGGTGAGCAGTTCTTC CASSPQLAGEQFF
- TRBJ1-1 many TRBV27 TGTGCCAGCAGTTTAGGGGGGGGAATGAACACTGAAGCTTTCTTT CASSLGGGMNTEAFF
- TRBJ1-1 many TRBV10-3 TGTGCCATCAAAGATGTCAGGACGAACACTGAAGCTTTCTTT CAIKDVRTNTEAFF
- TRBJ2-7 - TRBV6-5 TGTGCCAGCAGTTATGAGGCAGGCTTAACCAGGGAGCAGTACTTC CASSYEAGLTREQYF
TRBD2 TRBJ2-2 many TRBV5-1 TGCGCCAGCGGTCCAGCGGGGACCGGGGAGCTGTTTTTT CASGPAGTGELFF
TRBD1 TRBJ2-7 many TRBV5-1 TGCGCCAGCAGCCTCCGACAGGGTGCTAGGTACGAGCAGTACTTC CASSLRQGARYEQYF
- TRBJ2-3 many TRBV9 TGTGCCAGCAGCGTAGAGCAGGGGCGCACAGATACGCAGTATTTT CASSVEQGRTDTQYF
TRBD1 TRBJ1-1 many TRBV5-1 TGCGCCAGCAGCTTCCGGACAGGGAGGGATACTGAAGCTTTCTTT CASSFRTGRDTEAFF
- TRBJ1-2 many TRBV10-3 TGTGCCATCAGTGACACCGTAAAAGGGGGGGGCAGCTTTGGCTACACCTTC CAISDTVKGGGSFGYTF
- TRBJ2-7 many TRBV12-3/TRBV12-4 TGTGCCAGCAGTTTGATTCAGGGAGGAAAAGAGCAGTACTTC CASSLIQGGKEQYF
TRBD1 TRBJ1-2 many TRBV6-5 TGTGCCAGCAGCCCAACAGGGGCCCTAGCTAACTATGGCTACACCTTC CASSPTGALANYGYTF
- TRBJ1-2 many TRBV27 TGTGCCAGCAGTTTGCAAGGGTATGGCTACACCTTC CASSLQGYGYTF
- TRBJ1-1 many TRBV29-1 TGCAGCGTTGAAGATCGGGGGGCTGGAGTGGAAGCTTTCTTT CSVEDRGAGVEAFF
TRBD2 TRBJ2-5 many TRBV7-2 TGTGCCAGCAGCCTAAGTTTTACTAGCGGCATACAAGAGACCCAGTACTTC CASSLSFTSGIQETQYF
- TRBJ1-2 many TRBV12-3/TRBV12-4 TGTGCCAGCAGTTACAAGACTAACTATGGCTACACCTTC CASSYKTNYGYTF